These 8 T cell receptor beta chains share one sample of origin, sequenced in a study of T cells in Graves' hyperthyroidism and ophthalmopathy. RNA transcripts served as the template for amplifying TCR beta CDR3 regions. HTBI primers were employed in a first-round RT-PCR of the TCR CDR3. Via MiXCR, TCRdb re-called the multiplex PCR reads, giving one row per CDR3 protein. The data contain 550,000 to 800,000 distinct CDR3 sequences, around 17% of them seen just once; the ten biggest clones take up around 7.7%. The sample consisted of blood. Source of these receptors: a man between 18 and 35 years old with Graves' hyperthyroidism.

This clonotype has ten or more counts. The chain combines TRBV28 with TRBJ1-4, with 7 bases aligning to TRBD1. The trim removed 10 bases at V and 3 bases at J, leaving 5 bases unmatched. There are 13 residues in the CDR3. Germline loops: CDR1 MDHEN, CDR2 SYDVKM. CDR3 in DNA: TGTGCCATTCAGGGGGAAGCTAATGAAAAACTGTTTTTT. Protein: CAIQGEANEKLFF. Full variable domain (rest looked up from reference TRBV28 and TRBJ1-4): DVKVTQSSRYLVKRTGEKVFLECVQDMDHENMFWYRQDPGLGLRLIYFSYDVKMKEKGDIPEGYSVSREKKERFSLILESASTNQTSMYLCAIQGEANEKLFFGSGTQLSVL.

This clonotype was seen more than once but under ten times. The CDR3 region has the DNA TGTGCCAGCAGTGAAGCGCCCTCGCGTAGTACGCAGTATTTT. It specifies CASSEAPSRSTQYF. This chain uses TRBV2 with TRBJ2-3; D is unresolved. Trimming removed 0 bases at V and 8 bases at J, with 12 bases between. Looked up from germline, CDR1 is SNHLY and CDR2 is FYNNEI. The CDR3 runs 14 residues.

The chain uses TRBV28 and TRBJ2-2, with unresolved D. Germline-derived CDR1 and CDR2 are MDHEN and SYDVKM. The CDR3 is 12 amino acids. Trimming removed 2 bases from V and 8 bases from J, with 6 bases in between. In nucleotides, the CDR3 is TGTGCCAGCAGTTTAACACAGGGGGAGCTGTTTTTT. It yields the protein CASSLTQGELFF. Full variable domain (remainder filled in from reference TRBV28 and TRBJ2-2): DVKVTQSSRYLVKRTGEKVFLECVQDMDHENMFWYRQDPGLGLRLIYFSYDVKMKEKGDIPEGYSVSREKKERFSLILESASTNQTSMYLCASSLTQGELFFGEGSRLTVL.

This clonotype was picked up many times. This rearrangement joins TRBV6-1 to TRBJ2-7; no reliable D call. The CDR3 contains 13 residues. The ends were cut back, 2 bases at V and 2 bases at J, with 7 bases in the middle. Germline assignment: CDR1 MNHNS and CDR2 SASEGT. CDR3 protein: CASSEPGTYEQYF. CDR3 sequence (DNA): TGTGCCAGCAGTGAACCAGGAACCTACGAGCAGTACTTC.

There are many counts of this clonotype. This sequence joins TRBV28 and TRBJ2-5; weak D call: TRBD1 (6 bases). Trimming removed 5 bases at V and 5 bases at J, with 27 bases between. There are 18 residues in the CDR3. The germline V gene encodes CDR1 MDHEN and CDR2 SYDVKM. The chain's CDR3 is CASSLALVGRGGKETQYF. The CDR3 bases are TGTGCCAGCAGTCTGGCCCTAGTGGGCAGGGGTGGGAAGGAGACCCAGTACTTC. The variable domain in full, completed from reference TRBV28 and TRBJ2-5, reads DVKVTQSSRYLVKRTGEKVFLECVQDMDHENMFWYRQDPGLGLRLIYFSYDVKMKEKGDIPEGYSVSREKKERFSLILESASTNQTSMYLCASSLALVGRGGKETQYFGPGTRLLVL.

The sample holds a few counts of this clonotype. This chain joins TRBV12-3 or TRBV12-4 and TRBJ2-7; D is undetermined. V lost 6 bases to trimming and J lost 1 base, with 13 bases between them. The CDR3 totals 14 residues. The CDR3 region is CASSPTIVSYEQYF. In DNA form, the CDR3 reads TGTGCCAGCAGCCCTACTATCGTTTCCTACGAGCAGTACTTC.

This clonotype was seen at least ten times. This chain links TRBV28 with TRBJ1-3; a possible D gene is TRBD1 (5 bases). Deletions cut 7 bases from V and 0 bases from J, with 16 bases between. This CDR3 is built from 16 residues. Germline V CDR1 and CDR2: MDHEN, SYDVKM. CDR3 residues: CASTPGPFISGNTIYF. In DNA form, the CDR3 reads TGTGCCAGCACCCCGGGACCCTTCATCTCTGGAAACACCATATATTTT.

There are many counts of this clonotype. V is TRBV28 and J is TRBJ1-6, with no clear D. The V end was cut by 6 bases, the J end by 4 bases, with 13 bases between. Germline CDR1 MDHEN, CDR2 SYDVKM. This CDR3 contains 15 residues. The CDR3 reads CASSLGRVYNSPLHF. In nucleotides, the CDR3 is TGTGCCAGCAGCCTGGGGAGGGTTTATAATTCACCCCTCCACTTT.